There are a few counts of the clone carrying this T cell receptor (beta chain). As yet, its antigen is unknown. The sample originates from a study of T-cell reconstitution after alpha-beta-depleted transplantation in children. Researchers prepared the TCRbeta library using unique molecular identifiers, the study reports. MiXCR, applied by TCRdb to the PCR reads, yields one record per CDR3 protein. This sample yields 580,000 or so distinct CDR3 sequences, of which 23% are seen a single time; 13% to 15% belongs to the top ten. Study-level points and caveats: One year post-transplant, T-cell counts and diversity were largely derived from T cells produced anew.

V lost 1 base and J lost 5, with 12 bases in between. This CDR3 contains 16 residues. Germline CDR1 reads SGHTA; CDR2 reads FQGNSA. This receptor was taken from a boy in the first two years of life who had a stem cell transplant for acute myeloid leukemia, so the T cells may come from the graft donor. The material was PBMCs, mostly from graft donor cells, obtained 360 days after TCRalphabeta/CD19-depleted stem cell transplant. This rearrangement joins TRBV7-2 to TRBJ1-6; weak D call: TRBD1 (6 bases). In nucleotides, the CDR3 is TGTGCCAGCAGCTTAGACAGGGCCGATAATAATTCACCCCTCCACTTT. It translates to CASSLDRADNNSPLHF.